The clone carrying this T cell receptor beta chain qualifies as medium-sized. What it binds is not known. Oncomine TCR Beta short-read sequencing was applied to DNA from cultured CD4+ T cells. TCRdb itself ran the PCR reads through MiXCR, one entry per CDR3 protein. The sample includes about 7,900 distinct CDR3 sequences, roughly 20% of them seen just once. The CDR3 has 13 amino acids. Trimming removed 2 bases from V and 7 bases from J, with 11 bases in between. Per the germline V gene, CDR1 is SGHTA and CDR2 is FQGNSA. The data belong to a study of vaccination and CD4 T cells after COVID-19. Treatment specified: roughly 10-day PBMC culture with coronavirus spike peptide pools or control peptides (ViraFEST assay).

The TCR was taken from a human donor who had recovered from COVID-19. Here the sequenced sample was CD4+ T cells from blood, cultured in vitro, taken after SARS-CoV-2 vaccination. The chain carries TRBV7-2 and TRBJ1-2; TRBD1 might be the D (6 bases). CDR3 amino acids: CASSLNGGRGYTF. The CDR3 DNA sequence: TGTGCCAGCAGCTTAAACGGGGGGCGTGGCTACACCTTC.